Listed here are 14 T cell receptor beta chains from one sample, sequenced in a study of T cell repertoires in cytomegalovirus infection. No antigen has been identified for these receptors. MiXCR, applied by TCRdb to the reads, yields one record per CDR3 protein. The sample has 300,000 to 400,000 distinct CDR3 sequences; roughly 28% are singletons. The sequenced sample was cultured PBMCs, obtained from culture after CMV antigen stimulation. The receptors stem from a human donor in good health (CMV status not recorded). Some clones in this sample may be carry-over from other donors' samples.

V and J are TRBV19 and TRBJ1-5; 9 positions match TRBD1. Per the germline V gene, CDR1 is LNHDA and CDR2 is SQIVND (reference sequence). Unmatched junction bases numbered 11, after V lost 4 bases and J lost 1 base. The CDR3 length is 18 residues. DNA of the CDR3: TGTGCCAGTAGTAGGTGGACAGGGGTGACTTCGAGCAATCAGCCCCAGCATTTT. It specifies CASSRWTGVTSSNQPQHF.

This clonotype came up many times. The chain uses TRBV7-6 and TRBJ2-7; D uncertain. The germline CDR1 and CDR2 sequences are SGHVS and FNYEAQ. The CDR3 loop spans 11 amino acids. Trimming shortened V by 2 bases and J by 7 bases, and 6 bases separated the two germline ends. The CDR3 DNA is TGTGCCAGCAGCTTAACCCGTGAGCAGTACTTC. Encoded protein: CASSLTREQYF.

CDR3 coding DNA: TGTGCCAGCAGTTTGAATGGCTACACCTTC. This encodes CASSLNGYTF. V gene TRBV28 combines with J gene TRBJ1-2; D is uncertain. This CDR3 region has 10 residues. Trimming removed 3 bases at V and 6 bases at J, with 2 bases between. Germline assignment: CDR1 MDHEN and CDR2 SYDVKM.

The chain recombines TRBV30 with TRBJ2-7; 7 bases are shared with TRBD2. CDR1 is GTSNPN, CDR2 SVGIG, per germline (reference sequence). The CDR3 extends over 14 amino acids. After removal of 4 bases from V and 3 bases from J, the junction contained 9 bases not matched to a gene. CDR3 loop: CAWKPGLSRYEQYF. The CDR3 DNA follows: TGTGCCTGGAAACCGGGACTATCTCGCTACGAGCAGTACTTC.

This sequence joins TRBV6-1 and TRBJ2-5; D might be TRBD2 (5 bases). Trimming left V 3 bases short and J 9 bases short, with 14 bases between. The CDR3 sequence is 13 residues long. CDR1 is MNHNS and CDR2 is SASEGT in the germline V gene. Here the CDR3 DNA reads TGTGCCAGCAGTGACCGGGCCCCCGGGGCCCAGTACTTC. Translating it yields CASSDRAPGAQYF.

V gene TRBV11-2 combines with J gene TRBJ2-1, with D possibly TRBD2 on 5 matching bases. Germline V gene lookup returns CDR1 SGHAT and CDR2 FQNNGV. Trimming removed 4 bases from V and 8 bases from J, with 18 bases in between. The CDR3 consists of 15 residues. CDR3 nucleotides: TGTGCCAGCAGCTCTTGGGCGGGTACTATCTATGAGCAGTTCTTC. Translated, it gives CASSSWAGTIYEQFF.

The CDR3 loop reads CASSIWTSSAHEQFF. The DNA of the CDR3 is TGCGCCAGCAGTATCTGGACTAGCTCCGCCCATGAGCAGTTCTTC. The chain has TRBV5-1 and TRBJ2-1; 8 bases are a match to TRBD2. Germline trimming cut 5 bases from V and 8 bases from J; bases unmatched to any gene: 12. The CDR3 loop spans 15 amino acids. Germline values: CDR1 SGHRS, CDR2 YFSETQ. The whole variable domain, filled in from reference TRBV5-1 and TRBJ2-1, reads KAGVTQTPRYLIKTRGQQVTLSCSPISGHRSVSWYQQTPGQGLQFLFEYFSETQRNKGNFPGRFSGRQFSNSRSEMNVSTLELGDSALYLCASSIWTSSAHEQFFGPGTRLTVL.

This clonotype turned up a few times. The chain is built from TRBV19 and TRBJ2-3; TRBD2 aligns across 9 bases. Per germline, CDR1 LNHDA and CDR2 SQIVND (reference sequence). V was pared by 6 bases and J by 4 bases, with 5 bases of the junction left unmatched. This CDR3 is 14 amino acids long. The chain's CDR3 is CASRTSGGADTQYF. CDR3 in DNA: TGTGCCAGTAGGACTAGCGGTGGTGCAGATACGCAGTATTTT.

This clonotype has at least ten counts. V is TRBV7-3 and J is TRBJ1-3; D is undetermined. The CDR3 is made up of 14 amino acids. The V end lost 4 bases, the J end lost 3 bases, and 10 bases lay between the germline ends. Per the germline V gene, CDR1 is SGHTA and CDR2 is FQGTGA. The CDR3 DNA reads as TGTGCCAGCAGCTCACCCGCCGATGGAAACACCATATATTTT. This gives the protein CASSSPADGNTIYF. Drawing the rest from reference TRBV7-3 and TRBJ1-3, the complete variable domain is GAGVSQTPSNKVTEKGKYVELRCDPISGHTALYWYRQSLGQGPEFLIYFQGTGAADDSGLPNDRFFAVRPEGSVSTLKIQRTERGDSAVYLCASSSPADGNTIYFGEGSWLTVV.

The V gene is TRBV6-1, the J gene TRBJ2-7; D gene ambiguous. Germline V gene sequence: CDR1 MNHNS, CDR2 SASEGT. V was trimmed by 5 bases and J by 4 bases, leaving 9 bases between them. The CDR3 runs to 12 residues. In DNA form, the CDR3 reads TGTGCCAGCAGTTATGATCGGTACGAGCAGTACTTC. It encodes CASSYDRYEQYF.

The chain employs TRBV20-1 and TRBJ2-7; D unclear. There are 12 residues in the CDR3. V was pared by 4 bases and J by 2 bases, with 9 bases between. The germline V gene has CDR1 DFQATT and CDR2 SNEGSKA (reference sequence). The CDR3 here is CSAKETPYEQYF. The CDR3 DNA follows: TGCAGTGCTAAAGAGACCCCCTACGAGCAGTACTTC.

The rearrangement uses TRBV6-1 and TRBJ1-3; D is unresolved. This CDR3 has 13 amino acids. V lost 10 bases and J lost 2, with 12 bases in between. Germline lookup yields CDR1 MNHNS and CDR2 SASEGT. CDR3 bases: TGTGCCACTTTGGCCTTGGCTGGAAACACCATATATTTT. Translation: CATLALAGNTIYF.

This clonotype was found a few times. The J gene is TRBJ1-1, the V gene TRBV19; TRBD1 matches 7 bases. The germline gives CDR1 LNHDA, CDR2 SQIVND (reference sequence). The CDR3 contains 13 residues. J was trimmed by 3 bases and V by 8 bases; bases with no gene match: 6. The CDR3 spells CASRIQGHTEAFF. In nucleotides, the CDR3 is TGTGCCAGTCGAATACAGGGGCACACTGAAGCTTTCTTT. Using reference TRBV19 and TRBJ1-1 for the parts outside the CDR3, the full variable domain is DGGITQSPKYLFRKEGQNVTLSCEQNLNHDAMYWYRQDPGQGLRLIYYSQIVNDFQKGDIAEGYSVSREKKESFPLTVTSAQKNPTAFYLCASRIQGHTEAFFGQGTRLTVV.

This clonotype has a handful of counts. CDR3 DNA: TGTGCCAGCAGCCCGATGAGGGGGACCTATGGCTACACCTTC. Its protein product is CASSPMRGTYGYTF. The chain uses TRBV7-2 and TRBJ1-2; weak D call: TRBD1 (6 bases). The CDR3 extends over 14 amino acids. V was trimmed by 5 bases and J by 4 bases, leaving 14 bases between them. From germline, CDR1 is SGHTA and CDR2 FQGNSA.